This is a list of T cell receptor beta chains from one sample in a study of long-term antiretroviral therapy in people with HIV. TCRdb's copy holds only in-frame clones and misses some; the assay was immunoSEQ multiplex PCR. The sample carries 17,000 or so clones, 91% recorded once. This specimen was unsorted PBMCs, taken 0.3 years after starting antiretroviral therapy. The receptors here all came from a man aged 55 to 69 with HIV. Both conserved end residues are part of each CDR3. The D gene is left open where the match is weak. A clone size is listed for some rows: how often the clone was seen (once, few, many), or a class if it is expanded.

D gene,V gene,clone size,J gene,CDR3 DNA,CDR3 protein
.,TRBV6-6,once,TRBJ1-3,TGTGCCAGCAGTTGGACCGTGTCTGGAAACACCATATATTTT,CASSWTVSGNTIYF
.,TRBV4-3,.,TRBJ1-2,TGCGCCAGCAGCCAAGGGTTTCAGACAGATAAGGCCTATGGCTACACCTTC,CASSQGFQTDKAYGYTF
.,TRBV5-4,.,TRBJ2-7,TGTGCCAGCAGCTTGGACAGAGCCTACGAGCAGTACTTC,CASSLDRAYEQYF
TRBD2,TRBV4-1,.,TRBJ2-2,TGCGCCAGCAGCCAAGATGTTAGACTAGCGGGGGACACCGGGGAGCTGTTTTTT,CASSQDVRLAGDTGELFF
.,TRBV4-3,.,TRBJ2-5,TGCGCCAGCAGCCTTGGCGGGGCCAGTGATCGAGAGACCCAGTACTTC,CASSLGGASDRETQYF
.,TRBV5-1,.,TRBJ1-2,TGCGCCAGCAGCTTGCGGCTCCAGGGAATCTATGGCTACACCTTC,CASSLRLQGIYGYTF
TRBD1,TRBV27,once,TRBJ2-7,TGTGCCAGCAGTTCCCCGCAATTGACAGGGCGATACGAGCAGTACTTC,CASSSPQLTGRYEQYF
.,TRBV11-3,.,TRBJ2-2,TGTGCCAGCAGCTTAGATGCGGATACCGGGGAGCTGTTTTTT,CASSLDADTGELFF
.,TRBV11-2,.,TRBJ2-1,TGTGCCAGCAGCTTAGGTGCGGGGGCCGCCTACAATGAGCAGTTCTTC,CASSLGAGAAYNEQFF
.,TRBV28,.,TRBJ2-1,TGTGCCAGCAGTTCCGGCGCGGGACAGAGCTCCTACAATGAGCAGTTCTTC,CASSSGAGQSSYNEQFF
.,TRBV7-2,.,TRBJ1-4,TGTGCCAGCAGCATAGGGGCGGCAGGGTTGAGTGAAAAACTGTTTTTT,CASSIGAAGLSEKLFF
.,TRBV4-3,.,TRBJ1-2,TGCGCCAGCAGCCTCGCCCGATGGGGTTTCTATGGCTACACCTTC,CASSLARWGFYGYTF
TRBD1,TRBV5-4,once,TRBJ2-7,TGTGCCAGCAGCCTACAGGGGGCTTACGAGCAGTACTTC,CASSLQGAYEQYF
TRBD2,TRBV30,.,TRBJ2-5,TGTGCCTGGAGTGTCGGTGGGACTAGTGGAACAGAGACCCAGTACTTC,CAWSVGGTSGTETQYF
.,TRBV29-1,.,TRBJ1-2,TGCAGCGGCTTCAATCCCAGCAACTATGGCTACACCTTC,CSGFNPSNYGYTF
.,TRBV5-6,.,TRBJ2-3,TGTGCCAGCAGCTTGGTTGGGCCTCCGGATACGCAGTATTTT,CASSLVGPPDTQYF
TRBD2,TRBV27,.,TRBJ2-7,TGTGCCAGCAGCAGGACTAGCGGGAGCCACGAGCAGTACTTC,CASSRTSGSHEQYF
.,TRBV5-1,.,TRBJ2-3,TGCGCCAGCAGCCACATATTGGGGGGAACAGATACGCAGTATTTT,CASSHILGGTDTQYF
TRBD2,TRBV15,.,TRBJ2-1,TGTGCCACCAGCAGTCCATCTGGGGGACTAGCCTCCAATGAGCAGTTCTTC,CATSSPSGGLASNEQFF
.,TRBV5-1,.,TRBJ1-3,TGCGCCAGCAGCACGGGCGGTGGGGCTGGAAACACCATATATTTT,CASSTGGGAGNTIYF
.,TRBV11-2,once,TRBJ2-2,TGTGCCAGCAGCTCACTTTCGGGACAAGACACCGGGGAGCTGTTTTTT,CASSSLSGQDTGELFF
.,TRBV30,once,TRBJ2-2,TGTGCCTGGGGGAGGGGGGGAAACACCGGGGAGCTGTTTTTT,CAWGRGGNTGELFF
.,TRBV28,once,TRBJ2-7,TGTGCCAGCAGTGGTCCGGCCTACGAGCAGTACTTC,CASSGPAYEQYF
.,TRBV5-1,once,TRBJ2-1,TGCGCCAGCAGCTTGGGGAGCAGTAGCTCCTACAATGAGCAGTTCTTC,CASSLGSSSSYNEQFF
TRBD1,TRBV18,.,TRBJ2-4,TGTGCCAGCTCATCTACAGGGGATCAAAACATTCAGTACTTC,CASSSTGDQNIQYF
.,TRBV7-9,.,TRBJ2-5,TGTGCCAGCAGTGAACTCTTTCGTAGGGGCCTAGTCGAAGAGACCCAGTACTTC,CASSELFRRGLVEETQYF
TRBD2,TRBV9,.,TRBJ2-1,TGTGCCAGCAGCGTAGCGGGAGGCTCCTACAATGAGCAGTTCTTC,CASSVAGGSYNEQFF
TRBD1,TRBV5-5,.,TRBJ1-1,TGTGCCAGCAGCTCCCAACCGGGACAGGGGTATGAAGCTTTCTTT,CASSSQPGQGYEAFF